The clone carrying this T cell receptor (beta chain) appeared a single time. This sample is part of a study of blood T cell repertoires in COVID-19. Turning to the study itself: The United States, Italy and Spain provided the acute and convalescent COVID-19 samples.

Grouping used clinical history reported by participants in a survey and questionnaire. This CDR3 has 15 amino acids. With V trimmed by 1 base and J by 4 bases, 4 bases remained unmatched. Germline values: CDR1 SGHAT, CDR2 FQDESV (reference sequence). Profiling relied on immunoSEQ multiplex PCR, and the TCRdb table lists in-frame clones only, not all of them. In the table there are approximately 400,000 clones, just over 90% of which are singletons. The chain uses TRBV11-1 and TRBJ1-2, with 9 bases lining up with TRBD1. The specimen was PBMCs or T cells enriched from blood (not recorded which). This sequence was found in a woman aged 40 to 50 who had been exposed to COVID-19. CDR3 coding DNA: TGTGCCAGCAGCTTAGAGGGGACAGGGATCTATGGCTACACCTTC. As protein: CASSLEGTGIYGYTF.